The 18 T cell receptor beta chains below were found in one sample sequenced in a study of Ad26.COV2.S vaccination and SARS-CoV-2 variants. The protocol was immunoSEQ multiplex PCR, while the TCRdb copy is restricted to in-frame clones and leaves out a portion. The sample shows hundreds of thousands of clones, 80% to 90% of them seen only once. Treatment indicated: around 19 received Ad26.COV2.S at low or high dose, single or two shots; 5 received placebo; per-sample allocation not given. Sampling happened 63 days after the first vaccine or placebo injection. The source was peripheral blood, collected in a trial of Ad26.COV2.S vaccine versus placebo. The receptors derive from a person aged 18 to 65 who received the Ad26.COV2.S COVID-19 vaccine or a placebo.

This chain uses TRBV19 with TRBJ2-1, with 11 bases lining up with TRBD2. Unmatched junction bases numbered 9, after V lost 1 base and J lost 7 bases. Germline-derived CDR1 and CDR2 are LNHDA and SQIVND (reference sequence). The CDR3 loop spans 17 amino acids. The CDR3 loop reads CASSIVSSGRAGNEQFF. CDR3 nucleotides: TGTGCCAGTAGTATAGTGAGTAGCGGGAGGGCCGGAAATGAGCAGTTCTTC.

V gene TRBV5-1 combines with J gene TRBJ1-6; D unresolved. Germline values: CDR1 SGHRS, CDR2 YFSETQ. CDR3 length: 13 residues. The V end was cut by 0 bases, the J end by 10 bases, with 8 bases between. The CDR3 protein is CASSLDLESPLHF. CDR3 bases: TGCGCCAGCAGCTTGGACCTAGAATCACCCCTCCACTTT.

The chain combines TRBV6-6 with TRBJ1-4; 7 nucleotides agree with TRBD1. Germline values: CDR1 MNHNY, CDR2 SVGAGI (reference sequence). With V trimmed by 5 bases and J by 8 bases, 11 bases remained unmatched. CDR3 size: 15 residues. The CDR3 region is CASSRIDRDKEKLFF. The CDR3 nucleotides read TGTGCCAGCAGTCGGATCGACAGGGATAAGGAAAAACTGTTTTTT.

The DNA for the CDR3 is TGTGCCAGCAGCTTAAATCTTGCCTGGACAGGGGGGAGCGGAAACACCATATATTTT. Protein: CASSLNLAWTGGSGNTIYF. The genes are TRBV7-9 and TRBJ1-3, with 10 bases aligning to TRBD1. The CDR3 is made up of 19 amino acids. J lost 4 bases, V lost 2 bases, and 14 bases had no gene match. Germline V gene lookup returns CDR1 SEHNR and CDR2 FQNEAQ (reference sequence).

The rearrangement joins TRBV28 to TRBJ2-2; D perhaps matches TRBD2 (5 bases). Germline CDR1 reads MDHEN; CDR2 reads SYDVKM. V shed 5 bases and J shed 7 bases, with 14 bases lying between them. The CDR3 runs to 14 residues. CDR3 DNA sequence: TGTGCCAGCAGTGCCCGGACTGGTTACGGGGAGCTGTTTTTT. Translated: CASSARTGYGELFF.

The rearrangement uses TRBV13 and TRBJ1-2, with TRBD1 matching 9 bases. The CDR3 is made up of 14 amino acids. Germline V lookup: CDR1 PRHDT, CDR2 FYEKMQ (reference sequence). Trimming at V came to 6 bases and at J to 7 bases, leaving 9 bases not matched to a gene. DNA for the CDR3: TGTGCCAGCAGTCCCGGGACAGGGATACCTGGCTACACCTTC. Translating it yields CASSPGTGIPGYTF.

This chain links TRBV2 with TRBJ2-7; 7 nucleotides match TRBD2. The CDR3 covers 14 residues. V trimming: 4 bases; J trimming: 0 bases; junction bases outside the gene matches: 3. CDR1 and CDR2 (germline): SNHLY, FYNNEI. The CDR3 nucleotides read TGTGCCAGCAGTGTGGGGGGGAGCTCCTACGAGCAGTACTTC. Amino acids: CASSVGGSSYEQYF.

The genes are TRBV5-4 and TRBJ1-1; D perhaps matches TRBD1 (5 bases). Trimming shortened V by 0 bases and J by 1 base, and 10 bases separated the two germline ends. The CDR3 is made up of 15 amino acids. Germline V CDR1 and CDR2: SGHNT, YYREEE (reference sequence). CDR3 sequence: CASSLGPGGNTEAFF. CDR3 sequence (DNA): TGTGCCAGCAGCTTGGGGCCCGGGGGGAACACTGAAGCTTTCTTT.

The CDR3 loop reads CASSLSPGYGELFF. The DNA of the CDR3 is TGTGCCAGCAGCTTAAGTCCTGGGTACGGGGAGCTGTTTTTT. The V gene is TRBV7-6, the J gene TRBJ2-2; no reliable D call. V was shortened by 2 bases and J by 7 bases, with 11 bases between the two germline ends. CDR3 size: 14 residues. The germline CDR1 and CDR2 sequences are SGHVS and FNYEAQ.

This chain uses TRBV2 with TRBJ1-4; possibly TRBD1 for D (6 bases). Germline V CDR1 and CDR2: SNHLY, FYNNEI. Trimming left V 5 bases short and J 8 bases short, with 9 bases between. This CDR3 has 12 residues. CDR3 sequence: CASSLDREKLFF. The DNA for the CDR3 is TGTGCCAGCAGTCTAGACAGGGAAAAACTGTTTTTT.

The chain recombines TRBV7-2 with TRBJ2-4; D may be TRBD1 or TRBD2 (5 bases each). The CDR3 contains 14 residues. Germline V gene lookup returns CDR1 SGHTA and CDR2 FQGNSA. Trimming took off 5 bases at V and 7 bases at J, with 15 bases between the two ends. The CDR3 bases are TGTGCCAGCAGCCCATCCGGGACCCGCAACATTCAGTACTTC. This gives the protein CASSPSGTRNIQYF. Full variable domain (outside the CDR3, taken from reference TRBV7-2 and TRBJ2-4): GAGVSQSPSNKVTEKGKDVELRCDPISGHTALYWYRQSLGQGLEFLIYFQGNSAPDKSGLPSDRFSAERTGGSVSTLTIQRTQQEDSAVYLCASSPSGTRNIQYFGAGTRLSVL.

This clone came up a few times. The CDR3 coding sequence is TGTGCCAGCTCACCACAACCGAACACCGGGGAGCTGTTTTTT. Its protein product is CASSPQPNTGELFF. This chain joins TRBV18 and TRBJ2-2, with unresolved D. Trimming took 1 base from V and 0 from J, leaving 3 bases between them. Looked up from germline, CDR1 is KGHSH and CDR2 is LQKENI. CDR3 size: 14 residues.

The J gene is TRBJ2-5, the V gene TRBV18; no definite D call. The CDR3 totals 14 residues. Trimming cost V 2 bases and J 2 bases, with 9 bases left between them. The germline gives CDR1 KGHSH, CDR2 LQKENI. The CDR3 DNA reads as TGTGCCAGCTCACCAGGGCCAGTACAAGAGACCCAGTACTTC. It is translated as CASSPGPVQETQYF.

The chain recombines TRBV9 with TRBJ2-5; D not resolved. V was cut by 5 bases and J by 4 bases, with 18 bases left in between. CDR1 and CDR2 from the germline V gene are SGDLS and YYNGEE. There are 15 residues in the CDR3. Written as DNA, the CDR3 is TGTGCCAGCAGTCCTCGAAGCGCTCCCGGAGAGACCCAGTACTTC. This encodes CASSPRSAPGETQYF.

This chain joins TRBV29-1 and TRBJ2-5; D uncertain. The CDR3 contains 11 residues. Germline lookup yields CDR1 SQVTM and CDR2 ANQGSEA. V was pared by 8 bases and J by 4 bases, with 11 bases between. CDR3 coding DNA: TGCAGCCCTGGCGTTGGAGAGACCCAGTACTTC. It translates to CSPGVGETQYF.

The J gene is TRBJ1-5, the V gene TRBV6-2 or TRBV6-3, with a tentative D call TRBD1 (5 bases). With 4 bases removed from V and 3 bases from J, the gap between germline ends came to 22 bases. The CDR3 sequence is 18 residues long. Germline loops: CDR1 MNHEY, CDR2 SVGEGT. CDR3 in amino acids: CASSSLHRDRGVNQPQHF. For the CDR3, the DNA is TGTGCCAGCAGTTCCCTCCACCGGGACCGAGGGGTCAATCAGCCCCAGCATTTT.

Note on this clone: Other nucleotide sequences from this sample produce the same CDR3. The CDR3 sequence is CASSSGTAYGYTF. CDR3 nucleotide sequence: TGTGCCAGCAGTTCTGGGACCGCGTATGGCTACACCTTC. J is TRBJ1-2 and V is TRBV7-9, with TRBD1 as a possible D gene (5 bases). The V and J ends lost 6 bases and 5 bases respectively, with 13 bases between them. CDR3 length equals 13 residues. Germline-derived CDR1 and CDR2 are SEHNR and FQNEAQ (reference sequence).

V usage is TRBV4-3 and J usage is TRBJ2-3; a possible D gene is TRBD2 (7 bases). With 1 base removed from V and 0 bases from J, the gap between germline ends came to 20 bases. The CDR3 has 19 amino acids. Germline lookup yields CDR1 LGHNA and CDR2 YSLEER. In DNA, the CDR3 is TGCGCCAGCAGCCAAGGAACACTTGTAGGGGGGGGAAGCACAGATACGCAGTATTTT. This codes for CASSQGTLVGGGSTDTQYF.